These 6 T cell receptor beta chains were sequenced from one sample in a study of blood T cell repertoires in COVID-19. Sequencing used immunoSEQ multiplex PCR; TCRdb keeps in-frame clones, though not all of them. The sample has roughly 67,000 clones, around 85% seen once. The specimen was peripheral blood. The receptor set was obtained from a man aged 45-65 years with acute or convalescent COVID-19.

This chain links TRBV10-1 with TRBJ1-1; 8 bases line up with TRBD1. The CDR3 runs 14 residues. The germline CDR1 and CDR2 sequences are WNHNN and SYGVQD (reference sequence). With V trimmed by 0 bases and J by 10 bases, 7 bases remained unmatched. CDR3 region: CASSESGQGARAFF. DNA of the CDR3: TGCGCCAGCAGTGAGTCAGGCCAGGGGGCTAGAGCTTTCTTT.

The table lists this clone with a few counts. The gene calls are TRBV9 and TRBJ1-3; D is undetermined. Germline values: CDR1 SGDLS, CDR2 YYNGEE. The V gene lost 0 bases and the J gene lost 0 bases, with 4 bases spanning the gap. CDR3 length: 14 amino acids. The CDR3 is CASSVVSSGNTIYF. CDR3 coding DNA: TGTGCCAGCAGCGTAGTGAGCTCTGGAAACACCATATATTTT.

By proportion, this clone is medium-sized. The chain joins TRBV2 to TRBJ1-5, with D perhaps matching TRBD1 (5 bases). The CDR3 extends over 15 amino acids. Trimming took 2 bases from V and 4 from J, leaving 12 bases between them. Germline loops: CDR1 SNHLY, CDR2 FYNNEI. CDR3 nucleotide sequence: TGTGCCAGCAGTGAAACCCAGGGATGGAATCAGCCCCAGCATTTT. Translated: CASSETQGWNQPQHF.

The genes are TRBV6-5 and TRBJ1-6; D ambiguous. The CDR3 runs 13 residues. Germline V lookup: CDR1 MNHEY, CDR2 SVGAGI. The V gene lost 6 bases and the J gene lost 6 bases, with 9 bases spanning the gap. CDR3 nucleotide sequence: TGTGCCAGCAGCGGGAGCCCTAATTCACCCCTCCACTTT. It codes for CASSGSPNSPLHF.

This clone has a handful of counts. The chain uses TRBV19 and TRBJ1-4; D remains ambiguous. The germline CDR1 and CDR2 sequences are LNHDA and SQIVND (reference sequence). The length of the CDR3 is 15 residues. The V end lost 3 bases, the J end lost 4 bases, and 12 bases lay between the germline ends. The CDR3 DNA reads TGTGCCAGTAGTATTGATGGTCGGTTTAATGAAAAACTGTTTTTT. This codes for CASSIDGRFNEKLFF.

The gene calls are TRBV18 and TRBJ1-1, with TRBD1 identical over 7 bases. The germline V gene encodes CDR1 KGHSH and CDR2 LQKENI. The CDR3 has 17 residues. Trimming at V came to 1 base and at J to 3 bases, leaving 11 bases not matched to a gene. The CDR3 bases are TGTGCCAGCTCACCACGATCCGTGGCAGGGGGTGACACTGAAGCTTTCTTT. Protein sequence: CASSPRSVAGGDTEAFF. The variable domain in full, completed from reference TRBV18 and TRBJ1-1, reads NAGVMQNPRHLVRRRGQEARLRCSPMKGHSHVYWYRQLPEEGLKFMVYLQKENIIDESGMPKERFSAEFPKEGPSILRIQQVVRGDSAAYFCASSPRSVAGGDTEAFFGQGTRLTVV.